The rows below give T cell receptor beta chains drawn from one sample of a study of CD8 T cells in Susac syndrome. MiXCR, applied by TCRdb to the immunoSEQ multiplex PCR reads, yields one record per CDR3 protein. The table records roughly 200,000 distinct CDR3 sequences, more than 85% of them present only once. The specimen sequenced was CD4+ T cells from PBMCs. The receptors originated from a human donor with multiple sclerosis. The CDR3 runs from the conserved cysteine through the conserved F or W.

j_gene	v_gene	CDR3aa
TRBJ2-1	TRBV15	CATSRRTRPYNEQFF
TRBJ1-4	TRBV14	CASSQETRAGNEKLFF
TRBJ2-3	TRBV20-1	CSAQLAGEPTDTQYF
TRBJ2-3	TRBV5-1	CASSLGQITDTQYF
TRBJ2-1	TRBV4-1	CASSQEGLAGGSSYNEQFF
TRBJ1-5	TRBV28	CASAGTDYSNQPQHF
TRBJ2-2	TRBV15	CATSRGGTGELFF
TRBJ2-7	TRBV29-1	CSVAQGRGAEQYF
TRBJ2-3	TRBV3-1	CASSQGGRPTSTDTQYF
TRBJ1-6	TRBV9	CASSVEGTSPLHF
TRBJ2-5	TRBV20-1	CSAISAGGVETQYF
TRBJ2-1	TRBV29-1	CSVTGGDSYNEQFF
TRBJ2-7	TRBV10-3	CAISGDSYEQYF
TRBJ2-3	TRBV20-1	CSAPGLAGTSTDTQYF
TRBJ1-5	TRBV5-6	CASSLGQGTISQHF
TRBJ1-5	TRBV7-8	CASSLKGVGQPQHF
TRBJ1-2	TRBV20-1	CRATGQGGYTF
TRBJ2-7	TRBV20-1	CSARGPNGEQYF
TRBJ2-3	TRBV7-2	CASSGQAISTDTQYF
TRBJ1-4	TRBV4-2	CASSQDSGKLFF
TRBJ2-1	TRBV15	CATSRGGTEQFF
TRBJ1-1	TRBV9	CASSAGLDTEAFF
TRBJ2-2	TRBV3-1	CASSQRTGGRTYTGELFF
TRBJ1-5	TRBV15	CATSTPWKRGLPSPQHF
TRBJ2-3	TRBV9	CASSGGRVRNTDTQYF
TRBJ1-6	TRBV18	CASSRNWENSPLHF
TRBJ2-3	TRBV11-2	CASSFLNPDTQYF
TRBJ1-1	TRBV9	CASSSQGEAFF
TRBJ1-2	TRBV7-8	CASSSWTGNYGYTF
TRBJ1-6	TRBV20-1	CSARVPGTGLGSPLHF
TRBJ1-5	TRBV5-1	CASSFRQGDQPQHF
TRBJ1-2	TRBV5-4	CASSLERALRYGYTF
TRBJ1-1	TRBV29-1	CSVQTRPGQPMNTEAFF
TRBJ1-2	TRBV9	CASSGFWTAGWGYTF
TRBJ1-5	TRBV12-3/TRBV12-4	CASSTGLRNQPQHF